The 18 T cell receptor beta chains reported below all come from one sample, sequenced in a study of shared clonotypes between healthy human individuals (dated by TCRdb to the early 2020s). Library method: the immunoSEQ multiplex PCR assay. TCRdb stores this immuneACCESS table with in-frame sequences only. Part of the clones is absent; in the studies checked, under half of the shortfall reflects unresolved V genes, and no reason is known for the rest. The sample records millions of clones, approximately 93% of which are singletons. Together, the top ten hold about 0.39% of the sample. The sample comprised naive CD4+ T cells from PBMCs. The sample's cell subset or site label, in plain terms: CD45RA+ positively selected. The source of these receptors is a man younger than 35 in good health. Some clones in this sample may be carry-over from other donors' samples.

The chain employs TRBV6-1 and TRBJ1-2; a weak D match, TRBD1 (5 bases). Germline V gene lookup returns CDR1 MNHNS and CDR2 SASEGT. CDR3 length: 14 residues. V dropped 6 bases and J dropped 7 bases, with 18 bases sitting between them. The CDR3 DNA sequence: TGTGCCAGCAGCGCCGGGGGGACGGCACTTGGCTACACCTTC. Amino acid sequence: CASSAGGTALGYTF.

The V and J genes are TRBV6-5 and TRBJ2-1; 8 nucleotides match TRBD2. The CDR3 has 13 amino acids. The ends lost 8 bases at V and 6 bases at J; junction bases unmatched: 6. Germline CDR1 and CDR2: MNHEY and SVGAGI. CDR3 region: CASGREVTNEQFF. CDR3 DNA: TGTGCCAGCGGGCGGGAGGTGACCAATGAGCAGTTCTTC.

In its sample, this clone was seen once. The chain has TRBV9 and TRBJ2-7; D is perhaps TRBD2 (5 bases). The V gene lost 0 bases and the J gene lost 0 bases, with 13 bases spanning the gap. The germline CDR1 and CDR2 sequences are SGDLS and YYNGEE. The CDR3 totals 16 residues. CDR3 region: CASSVDPTRGSYEQYF. CDR3 nucleotide sequence: TGTGCCAGCAGCGTAGACCCCACTCGGGGCTCCTACGAGCAGTACTTC.

This clone occurred once. The rearrangement links TRBV9 to TRBJ2-3; D possibly uses TRBD1 or TRBD2 (6 bases each). Germline CDR1 and CDR2: SGDLS and YYNGEE. The CDR3 covers 14 residues. V was cut by 4 bases and J by 2 bases, with 11 bases left in between. The CDR3 loop reads CASSLGGFTDTQYF. CDR3 nucleotides: TGTGCCAGCAGCCTCGGGGGCTTCACAGATACGCAGTATTTT.

The chain employs TRBV6-5 and TRBJ2-6, with 7 bases lining up with TRBD1. The germline V gene encodes CDR1 MNHEY and CDR2 SVGAGI. Unmatched junction bases numbered 5, after V lost 6 bases and J lost 3 bases. The CDR3 runs 15 residues. The CDR3 is CASRLGGGGANVLTF. The CDR3 DNA is TGTGCCAGCAGGCTAGGGGGCGGTGGGGCCAACGTCCTGACTTTC.

The chain employs TRBV5-4 and TRBJ1-1, with 8 bases identical to TRBD1. This CDR3 has 14 amino acids. Trimming at V came to 6 bases and at J to 4 bases, leaving 8 bases not matched to a gene. Germline CDR1 is SGHNT and CDR2 is YYREEE (reference sequence). CDR3 residues: CASNPGGPGTEAFF. The CDR3 region has the DNA TGTGCCAGCAACCCAGGGGGCCCGGGCACTGAAGCTTTCTTT.

The gene calls are TRBV18 and TRBJ1-1; D may be TRBD1 (5 bases). Trimming cost V 1 base and J 0 bases, with 12 bases left between them. Germline V gene sequence: CDR1 KGHSH, CDR2 LQKENI. The CDR3 length is 16 residues. The CDR3 reads CASSPLRGGLNTEAFF. CDR3 nucleotides: TGTGCCAGCTCACCACTAAGGGGCGGACTGAACACTGAAGCTTTCTTT.

The V and J genes are TRBV5-6 and TRBJ1-5, with D uncertain. Trimming removed 4 bases from V and 4 bases from J, with 15 bases in between. CDR1 is SGHDT and CDR2 is YYEEEE in the germline V gene. This CDR3 has 15 residues. CDR3 in amino acids: CASSVRGAGNQPQHF. The CDR3 bases are TGTGCCAGCAGCGTCCGGGGTGCCGGAAATCAGCCCCAGCATTTT.

V is TRBV4-1 and J is TRBJ2-1, with TRBD1 identical over 7 bases. The germline V gene has CDR1 MGHRA and CDR2 YSYEKL. Trimming at V came to 0 bases and at J to 0 bases, leaving 5 bases not matched to a gene. There are 17 residues in the CDR3. The CDR3 reads CASSQDRQGVSYNEQFF. CDR3 sequence (DNA): TGCGCCAGCAGCCAAGACCGCCAGGGGGTCTCCTACAATGAGCAGTTCTTC.

The gene calls are TRBV19 and TRBJ1-4; a possible D gene is TRBD1 (6 bases). This CDR3 comprises 15 residues. Looked up from germline, CDR1 is LNHDA and CDR2 is SQIVND (reference sequence). V gave up 4 bases and J gave up 5 bases, with 14 bases separating them. As DNA, the CDR3 is TGTGCCAGTAGTACACCGACAGGCTTAAATGAAAAACTGTTTTTT. Its translation is CASSTPTGLNEKLFF.

The CDR3 loop reads CASKLGGTGANVLTF. The CDR3 DNA reads as TGTGCCAGCAAGCTAGGGGGAACTGGGGCCAACGTCCTGACTTTC. V usage is TRBV28 and J usage is TRBJ2-6; a weak D match, TRBD1 (6 bases). The CDR3 is made up of 15 amino acids. Germline V gene sequence: CDR1 MDHEN, CDR2 SYDVKM. V dropped 7 bases and J dropped 2 bases, with 12 bases sitting between them.

This clone has only one observation. Other DNA variants within this sample encode the same CDR3. The J gene is TRBJ1-3, the V gene TRBV9; the D is unclear. The CDR3 is 15 residues long. The germline CDR1 and CDR2 sequences are SGDLS and YYNGEE. V lost 0 bases, J lost 0 bases, and 7 bases lay in between. The CDR3 is CASSVDPSSGNTIYF. DNA of the CDR3: TGTGCCAGCAGCGTAGACCCGAGCTCTGGAAACACCATATATTTT.

The gene calls are TRBV5-1 and TRBJ2-7, with D tentatively TRBD1 (6 bases). The CDR3 spans 15 residues. CDR1 is SGHRS and CDR2 is YFSETQ in the germline V gene. With 2 bases removed from V and 2 bases from J, the gap between germline ends came to 14 bases. The CDR3 DNA reads as TGCGCCAGCAGCTTAGGGGACATATTAGCCTACGAGCAGTACTTC. This gives the protein CASSLGDILAYEQYF.

The chain uses TRBV27 and TRBJ2-1, with 9 bases fitting TRBD1. Germline CDR1 reads MNHEY; CDR2 reads SMNVEV (reference sequence). J lost 2 bases, V lost 6 bases, and 8 bases had no gene match. The CDR3 runs 16 residues. This CDR3 is CASSPIRDRAYNEQFF. The CDR3 region has the DNA TGTGCCAGCAGCCCCATCCGGGACAGGGCCTACAATGAGCAGTTCTTC.

The CDR3 nucleotides are TGTGCCTGGAGTGCAGTCCGGGACAGAAGAACGTTGGAGCAGTACTTC. Amino acid sequence: CAWSAVRDRRTLEQYF. This rearrangement joins TRBV30 to TRBJ2-7; 7 bases fit TRBD1. Germline-derived CDR1 and CDR2 are GTSNPN and SVGIG (reference sequence). V was pared by 1 base and J by 7 bases, with 16 bases of the junction left unmatched. CDR3 size: 16 residues.

This sequence joins TRBV7-9 and TRBJ2-6, with D perhaps being TRBD1 or TRBD2 (6 bases each). The length of the CDR3 is 16 residues. Germline V gives CDR1 SEHNR, CDR2 FQNEAQ (reference sequence). Trimming took off 8 bases at V and 3 bases at J, with 17 bases between the two ends. CDR3 protein: CASGGLKGYGANVLTF. CDR3 DNA sequence: TGTGCCAGCGGGGGGCTCAAGGGGTATGGGGCCAACGTCCTGACTTTC. The full variable domain, with the rest looked up from reference TRBV7-9 and TRBJ2-6, is DTGVSQNPRHKITKRGQNVTFRCDPISEHNRLYWYRQTLGQGPEFLTYFQNEAQLEKSRLLSDRFSAERPKGSFSTLEIQRTEQGDSAMYLCASGGLKGYGANVLTFGAGSRLTVL.

Comment on this clone: Other nucleotide sequences in the sample specify the same CDR3. The CDR3 DNA reads TGCGCCAGCAGCTTGGTGGGGAGTGAGCAGTTCTTC. Translated: CASSLVGSEQFF. V usage is TRBV5-1 and J usage is TRBJ2-1; possibly TRBD2 for D (5 bases). The V gene's germline CDR1 is SGHRS and CDR2 YFSETQ. Deletions cut 0 bases from V and 9 bases from J, with 7 bases between. The CDR3 contains 12 residues.

The chain joins TRBV2 to TRBJ2-5, with D possibly being TRBD1 or TRBD2 (5 bases each). The CDR3 runs 12 residues. V shed 6 bases and J shed 3 bases, with 8 bases lying between them. Germline V gene lookup returns CDR1 SNHLY and CDR2 FYNNEI. The CDR3 DNA reads TGTGCCAGCAGGGGGACGGAAGAGACCCAGTACTTC. It yields the protein CASRGTEETQYF.